This TCR beta chain comes out of a study of T cell responses to AZD1222 COVID-19 vaccine. Broader study findings: With dominance at 160-218 and 743-854, vaccine-associated CD4 TCRs spanned spike. Females outnumbered males among donors, who were mostly white British; clonal diversity was possibly underestimated. Nearly half of spike-specific TCRs reportedly go after variant regions that carry no mutations.

Sequencing used immunoSEQ multiplex PCR; TCRdb keeps in-frame clones, though not all of them. The sample contains 190,000 or so clones, 80% to 95% of which appear only once. Second-dose groups at about 4 or about 12 weeks were pooled. Notes on this clone: Its antigen remains unidentified.

The germline gives CDR1 MNHEY, CDR2 SMNVEV (reference sequence). The CDR3 runs to 15 residues. The V end lost 7 bases, the J end lost 4 bases, and 19 bases lay between the germline ends. The sample here was peripheral blood, taken 28 days after the second AZD1222 dose. The TCR originated in an adult who received the AZD1222 COVID-19 vaccine. The rearrangement joins TRBV27 to TRBJ1-2, with TRBD1 as a possible D gene (5 bases). Here the CDR3 DNA reads TGTGCCAGCACTCGGACCGGGACGGCCTCCTATGGCTACACCTTC. Residues: CASTRTGTASYGYTF.